What follows are 22 T cell receptor beta chains derived from one specimen sequenced in a study of shared clonotypes between healthy human individuals. Assay: immunoSEQ multiplex PCR; the TCRdb copy retains only in-frame clones and omits some. Among about 510,000 clones, about 95% were seen once, and the ten largest hold about 0.057%. Material for sequencing was naive CD4+ T cells sorted from blood. This sample's subset: CD45RA+ positively selected. The receptors stem from a woman aged 30 to 39 in good health.

This chain uses TRBV7-9 with TRBJ1-4, with D uncertain. Trimming left V 5 bases short and J 0 bases short, with 10 bases between. The germline V gene encodes CDR1 SEHNR and CDR2 FQNEAQ (reference sequence). The CDR3 totals 15 residues. Here the CDR3 DNA reads TGTGCCAGCAGCCCGCAGCGGACAACTAATGAAAAACTGTTTTTT. Translating it yields CASSPQRTTNEKLFF.

This sequence joins TRBV11-2 and TRBJ2-1, with 11 positions matching TRBD2. J lost 14 bases, V lost 0 bases, and 6 bases had no gene match. The CDR3 loop spans 14 amino acids. CDR1 is SGHAT, CDR2 FQNNGV, per germline. The CDR3 here is CASSLETSGSGKFF. CDR3 DNA sequence: TGTGCCAGCAGCTTAGAAACTAGCGGGAGTGGAAAGTTCTTC.

CDR3 residues: CASSLEGGLAKYEQYF. CDR3 coding DNA: TGTGCCAGCAGCTTAGAAGGCGGGCTAGCGAAGTACGAGCAGTACTTC. The chain carries TRBV7-9 and TRBJ2-7; possible D gene TRBD2, 6 bases. This CDR3 is 16 amino acids long. The V end lost 1 base, the J end lost 4 bases, and 17 bases lay between the germline ends. CDR1 SEHNR and CDR2 FQNEAQ come from the germline V gene (reference sequence).

The genes are TRBV6-6 and TRBJ1-2, with D possibly TRBD1 on 5 matching bases. CDR1 and CDR2 from the germline V gene are MNHNY and SVGAGI (reference sequence). There are 13 residues in the CDR3. The V end lost 7 bases, the J end lost 5 bases, and 14 bases lay between the germline ends. Here the CDR3 DNA reads TGTGCCAGCACCCTAGGGAGGGGATATGGCTACACCTTC. It yields the protein CASTLGRGYGYTF.

This rearrangement joins TRBV27 to TRBJ2-3; D gene uncertain. This CDR3 is 13 amino acids long. Trimming took off 0 bases at V and 6 bases at J, with 7 bases between the two ends. Germline CDR1 and CDR2: MNHEY and SMNVEV (reference sequence). CDR3 in amino acids: CASSLSERDTQYF. The CDR3 DNA reads TGTGCCAGCAGTTTATCGGAAAGGGATACGCAGTATTTT.

V usage is TRBV7-8 and J usage is TRBJ2-7; 8 nucleotides align to TRBD2. This CDR3 has 16 residues. Germline V gene data show CDR1 as SGHVS and CDR2 as FQNEAQ. Trimming at V came to 5 bases and at J to 3 bases, leaving 12 bases not matched to a gene. This chain's CDR3 is CASSPSGGPQNYEQYF. The CDR3 DNA follows: TGTGCCAGCAGCCCGAGCGGGGGACCTCAAAACTACGAGCAGTACTTC.

The V gene is TRBV5-4, the J gene TRBJ2-7; a weak D match, TRBD2 (5 bases). V lost 2 bases, J lost 3 bases, and 9 bases lay in between. The CDR3 has 13 amino acids. Germline V gene sequence: CDR1 SGHNT, CDR2 YYREEE (reference sequence). CDR3 protein: CASSLYSGYEQYF. In DNA form, the CDR3 reads TGTGCCAGCAGCTTATACAGCGGCTACGAGCAGTACTTC.

This chain links TRBV28 with TRBJ2-7; no reliable D call. The CDR3 runs to 14 residues. Germline lookup yields CDR1 MDHEN and CDR2 SYDVKM. V was cut by 6 bases and J by 6 bases, with 18 bases left in between. Here the CDR3 DNA reads TGTGCCAGCAGCGATTCCAGAGGACCCCCCGAGCAGTACTTC. As protein: CASSDSRGPPEQYF.

CDR3: CASSPETPQETQYF. The CDR3 nucleotides are TGTGCCAGTAGTCCAGAGACTCCTCAAGAGACCCAGTACTTC. The chain recombines TRBV19 with TRBJ2-5; D ambiguous. Trimming left V 5 bases short and J 2 bases short, with 12 bases between. CDR1 and CDR2 (germline): LNHDA, SQIVND (reference sequence). The CDR3 contains 14 residues.

V is TRBV11-3 and J is TRBJ1-5; the match to TRBD1 covers 7 bases. Germline assignment: CDR1 SGHNT and CDR2 YENEEA. The CDR3 extends over 15 amino acids. J gave up 4 bases and V 11 bases, and 14 bases lay outside the gene matches. For the CDR3, the DNA is TGTGCCGGGCCTTCGAAACAGGGGTTTAATCAGCCCCAGCATTTT. The encoded protein is CAGPSKQGFNQPQHF.

The rearrangement joins TRBV28 to TRBJ2-7, with 8 positions matching TRBD1. This CDR3 is 17 amino acids long. Germline V CDR1 and CDR2: MDHEN, SYDVKM. Germline trimming cut 3 bases from V and 0 bases from J; bases unmatched to any gene: 10. CDR3 amino acids: CASSFARGPSYSYEQYF. CDR3 DNA sequence: TGTGCCAGCAGTTTCGCCAGGGGGCCCTCCTACTCCTACGAGCAGTACTTC. Filled out from reference TRBV28 and TRBJ2-7, the complete variable domain reads DVKVTQSSRYLVKRTGEKVFLECVQDMDHENMFWYRQDPGLGLRLIYFSYDVKMKEKGDIPEGYSVSREKKERFSLILESASTNQTSMYLCASSFARGPSYSYEQYFGPGTRLTVT.

The rearrangement joins TRBV28 to TRBJ2-7; 7 positions match TRBD1. The trim removed 5 bases at V and 3 bases at J, leaving 7 bases unmatched. This CDR3 is built from 14 residues. In germline, CDR1 is MDHEN, CDR2 SYDVKM. In DNA, the CDR3 is TGTGCCAGCAGTAGGTCAGGGGGAATCTACGAGCAGTACTTC. Its protein is CASSRSGGIYEQYF.

In its sample, this clone was seen once. This chain uses TRBV28 with TRBJ2-1; D ambiguous. The CDR3 runs 15 residues. The V end lost 2 bases, the J end lost 3 bases, and 11 bases lay between the germline ends. Germline V lookup: CDR1 MDHEN, CDR2 SYDVKM. CDR3 nucleotide sequence: TGTGCCAGCAGTTTAGGTCAGCCTAACTACAATGAGCAGTTCTTC. Translating gives CASSLGQPNYNEQFF.

The CDR3 reads CASSAGTPTVNEQYF. The CDR3 DNA follows: TGTGCCAGCTCGGCCGGGACCCCGACGGTCAACGAGCAGTACTTC. The rearrangement joins TRBV18 to TRBJ2-7, with D possibly called TRBD1 or TRBD2 (5 bases each). The V and J ends lost 6 bases and 5 bases respectively, with 20 bases between them. Per germline, CDR1 KGHSH and CDR2 LQKENI. The CDR3 is made up of 15 amino acids.

The rearrangement uses TRBV11-2 and TRBJ2-5; TRBD1 matches 7 bases. Germline assignment: CDR1 SGHAT and CDR2 FQNNGV. Losses at the gene ends were 4 bases for V and 6 bases for J; bases not matched to a gene: 14. CDR3 length equals 16 residues. CDR3 amino acids: CASSSNRQGPMQTQYF. CDR3 nucleotide sequence: TGTGCCAGCAGCTCGAACCGACAGGGACCCATGCAGACCCAGTACTTC.

In its sample, this clone was seen a few times. This rearrangement joins TRBV4-1 to TRBJ2-1; no definite D call. This CDR3 is 14 amino acids long. Germline values: CDR1 MGHRA, CDR2 YSYEKL. Trimming removed 3 bases at V and 8 bases at J, with 14 bases between. The CDR3 sequence: CASSQLNIHHEQFF. CDR3 sequence (DNA): TGCGCCAGCAGCCAGCTGAACATACATCATGAGCAGTTCTTC.

This clone occurred once. V gene TRBV9 combines with J gene TRBJ1-2; D is perhaps TRBD1 (6 bases). Per the germline V gene, CDR1 is SGDLS and CDR2 is YYNGEE. There are 15 residues in the CDR3. Trimming stripped 4 bases from V and 10 bases from J, with 23 bases between. The CDR3 sequence is CASSPNPGGRPFYTF. The DNA for the CDR3 is TGTGCCAGCAGCCCCAACCCGGGGGGCCGACCTTTCTACACCTTC.

This clone was recorded only once. This chain links TRBV11-2 with TRBJ2-5; D not certain. The J call may not be correct, given that the DNA end is closer to TRBJ2-7. The CDR3 has 14 amino acids. Germline V gene data show CDR1 as SGHAT and CDR2 as FQNNGV. The CDR3 sequence is CASSFAVSSYEQYF. The DNA for the CDR3 is TGTGCCAGCAGCTTTGCGGTAAGCTCCTACGAGCAGTACTTC.

V and J are TRBV6-1 and TRBJ1-2; D is uncertain. Germline V gene lookup returns CDR1 MNHNS and CDR2 SASEGT. The CDR3 extends over 13 amino acids. The V gene lost 2 bases and the J gene lost 6 bases, with 10 bases spanning the gap. CDR3 loop: CASSETISDGYTF. In DNA form, the CDR3 reads TGTGCCAGCAGTGAAACGATATCGGATGGCTACACCTTC.

This chain links TRBV6-6 with TRBJ2-7, with 12 bases lining up with TRBD2. CDR1 MNHNY and CDR2 SVGAGI come from the germline V gene (reference sequence). Trimming cost V 7 bases and J 2 bases; bases outside gene matches: 6. The CDR3 has 15 amino acids. The CDR3 DNA reads as TGTGCCAGCACTCTAGCGGGAGGGGGGGCCTACGAGCAGTACTTC. Its translation: CASTLAGGGAYEQYF.

The CDR3: CASSPGGPNYGYTF. The DNA for the CDR3 is TGTGCCAGCAGCCCGGGCGGGCCCAACTATGGCTACACCTTC. The chain links TRBV14 to TRBJ1-2; D ambiguous. The V end was cut by 4 bases, the J end by 2 bases, with 11 bases between. Germline values: CDR1 SGHDN, CDR2 FVKESK. The CDR3 runs to 14 residues.

The chain joins TRBV7-2 to TRBJ2-5; 8 bases match TRBD2. Germline loops: CDR1 SGHTA, CDR2 FQGNSA. J gave up 3 bases and V 1 base, and 7 bases lay outside the gene matches. The length of the CDR3 is 16 residues. CDR3 DNA: TGTGCCAGCAGCTTAGGGGTTAGCGGGGAAGAAGAGACCCAGTACTTC. It encodes CASSLGVSGEEETQYF.